These 21 T cell receptor beta chains were all obtained from the same sample, sequenced in a study of blood T cell repertoires in COVID-19. The repertoire was sequenced with immunoSEQ multiplex PCR; TCRdb's copy has only in-frame clones and lacks some. This sample has more than 250,000 clones; around 88% occur once, and the top ten carry roughly 6.3%. The sequenced sample was PBMCs or T cells enriched from blood (not recorded which). Every receptor here comes from a woman in her forties who had recovered from COVID-19.

V gene TRBV30 combines with J gene TRBJ2-3; possibly TRBD2 for D (6 bases). This CDR3 has 14 residues. Trimming pared 0 bases from V and 0 bases from J, leaving 7 bases between. Germline CDR1 reads GTSNPN; CDR2 reads SVGIG (reference sequence). CDR3 sequence reads: CAWSVGTSTDTQYF. The CDR3 coding sequence is TGTGCCTGGAGTGTTGGGACTAGCACAGATACGCAGTATTTT.

The chain has TRBV19 and TRBJ2-1, with 12 bases lining up with TRBD2. The CDR3 spans 15 residues. J was trimmed by 6 bases and V by 4 bases; bases with no gene match: 4. Per germline, CDR1 LNHDA and CDR2 SQIVND (reference sequence). As DNA, the CDR3 is TGTGCCAGTAGTACCCGACTAGCGGGAGCCAATGAGCAGTTCTTC. Translating it yields CASSTRLAGANEQFF.

V gene TRBV28 combines with J gene TRBJ2-3, with no clear D. The CDR3 loop spans 13 amino acids. Trimming removed 2 bases from V and 5 bases from J, with 8 bases in between. Germline V gene lookup returns CDR1 MDHEN and CDR2 SYDVKM. The DNA of the CDR3 is TGTGCCAGCAGTTTAAGCGTATTAGATACGCAGTATTTT. This codes for CASSLSVLDTQYF.

This chain uses TRBV6-2 or TRBV6-3 with TRBJ2-7, with a tentative D call TRBD2 (5 bases). CDR1 and CDR2 (germline): MNHEY, SVGEGT. V was cut by 4 bases and J by 3 bases, with 16 bases left in between. The CDR3 runs 15 residues. The CDR3 reads CASSSPGRVFYEQYF. CDR3 sequence (DNA): TGTGCCAGCAGTTCCCCGGGAAGGGTATTCTACGAGCAGTACTTC.

This clone was counted between two and nine times. The chain uses TRBV7-9 and TRBJ2-1; no clear D gene. Looked up from germline, CDR1 is SEHNR and CDR2 is FQNEAQ (reference sequence). The CDR3 runs to 11 residues. V lost 6 bases, J lost 4 bases, and 4 bases lay in between. CDR3 bases: TGTGCCAGCAGGCTATACAATGAGCAGTTCTTC. As protein: CASRLYNEQFF.

The J gene is TRBJ2-1, the V gene TRBV4-3; 12 nucleotides align to TRBD2. Germline CDR1 LGHNA, CDR2 YSLEER. The V segment lost 1 base and the J segment 0 bases; nucleotides outside the gene matches: 10. There are 20 residues in the CDR3. In DNA form, the CDR3 reads TGCGCCAGCAGCCAAGTGGCTAGCGGGAGGGCCGGATACTCCTACAATGAGCAGTTCTTC. Amino acid sequence: CASSQVASGRAGYSYNEQFF.

This chain joins TRBV19 and TRBJ2-5; 14 bases are shared with TRBD2. Germline CDR1 is LNHDA and CDR2 is SQIVND (reference sequence). This CDR3 spans 15 amino acids. The V and J ends lost 5 bases and 5 bases, in that order; junction bases with no gene match: 4. The CDR3 region has the DNA TGTGCCAGTAGTGGGACTAGCGGGAGAGGCGAGACCCAGTACTTC. It is translated as CASSGTSGRGETQYF.

The V call is TRBV12-3 or TRBV12-4, the J call TRBJ1-1; possibly TRBD1 for D (5 bases). V lost 4 bases, J lost 1 base, and 7 bases lay in between. The CDR3 loop spans 13 amino acids. The DNA for the CDR3 is TGTGCCAGCAGTTCACAGGCGAACACTGAAGCTTTCTTT. The encoded protein is CASSSQANTEAFF.

The V gene is TRBV28, the J gene TRBJ2-1; TRBD1 might be the D (6 bases). CDR1 is MDHEN and CDR2 is SYDVKM in the germline V gene. With 2 bases removed from V and 3 bases from J, the gap between germline ends came to 8 bases. The CDR3 extends over 14 amino acids. The DNA of the CDR3 is TGTGCCAGCAGTTTAAGGGGGATCTACAATGAGCAGTTCTTC. Encoded protein: CASSLRGIYNEQFF. Drawing the rest from reference TRBV28 and TRBJ2-1, the complete variable domain is DVKVTQSSRYLVKRTGEKVFLECVQDMDHENMFWYRQDPGLGLRLIYFSYDVKMKEKGDIPEGYSVSREKKERFSLILESASTNQTSMYLCASSLRGIYNEQFFGPGTRLTVL.

The chain combines TRBV7-2 with TRBJ2-1; maybe TRBD2 (6 bases). There are 16 residues in the CDR3. Trimming left V 1 base short and J 2 bases short, with 12 bases between. Germline values: CDR1 SGHTA, CDR2 FQGNSA. CDR3 sequence (DNA): TGTGCCAGCAGCTTAGGTGGCGGGGCCGCCTACAATGAGCAGTTCTTC. It specifies CASSLGGGAAYNEQFF.

The CDR3 protein is CASSGTPNYGYTF. CDR3 DNA sequence: TGTGCCAGCAGTGGGACACCGAACTATGGCTACACCTTC. V and J are TRBV2 and TRBJ1-2, with TRBD1 as a possible D gene (5 bases). Germline CDR1 SNHLY, CDR2 FYNNEI. The V end was cut by 4 bases, the J end by 2 bases, with 8 bases between. This CDR3 comprises 13 residues.

This chain uses TRBV5-1 with TRBJ2-7, with 10 nucleotides matching TRBD2. The V segment lost 4 bases and the J segment 2 bases; nucleotides outside the gene matches: 9. The CDR3 is 16 amino acids. CDR1 is SGHRS, CDR2 YFSETQ, per germline. CDR3 DNA sequence: TGCGCCAGCAGCAACCCACTAGCGGGGTTTACCTACGAGCAGTACTTC. It translates to CASSNPLAGFTYEQYF.

The rearrangement uses TRBV4-1 and TRBJ2-7; 7 nucleotides match TRBD2. V lost 0 bases to trimming and J lost 7 bases; unmatched junction nucleotides: 9. This CDR3 spans 15 amino acids. Germline V gives CDR1 MGHRA, CDR2 YSYEKL. In DNA form, the CDR3 reads TGCGCCAGCAGCCAAGACCGGGGGGTTCGGGGGGAGCAGTACTTC. It translates to CASSQDRGVRGEQYF.

This clone was counted once. The V call is TRBV18, the J call TRBJ2-3, with TRBD2 matching 16 bases. The germline V gene encodes CDR1 KGHSH and CDR2 LQKENI. The CDR3 extends over 17 amino acids. J was trimmed by 6 bases and V by 1 base; bases with no gene match: 4. The CDR3 spells CASSPLGTSGRADTQYF. DNA of the CDR3: TGTGCCAGCTCACCACTAGGGACTAGCGGGAGGGCCGATACGCAGTATTTT.

The V and J genes are TRBV19 and TRBJ1-6; D is unresolved. Germline V gene lookup returns CDR1 LNHDA and CDR2 SQIVND (reference sequence). V gave up 5 bases and J gave up 9 bases, with 11 bases separating them. CDR3 length equals 13 residues. The CDR3 protein is CASSSLGSSPLHF. The CDR3 nucleotides read TGTGCCAGTAGTTCTCTGGGCTCTTCACCCCTCCACTTT.

This clone was seen a single time. The chain is built from TRBV6-4 and TRBJ1-5, with D uncertain. The V gene's germline CDR1 is MRHNA and CDR2 SNTAGT. V lost 6 bases and J 2 bases, leaving 17 bases between the germline ends. This CDR3 contains 16 residues. The chain's CDR3 is CASRVLSPPGNQPQHF. The CDR3 nucleotides read TGTGCCAGCAGGGTATTATCGCCGCCGGGCAATCAGCCCCAGCATTTT.

This clone turned up a few times. V and J are TRBV7-2 and TRBJ1-1; weak D call: TRBD1 (5 bases). The V gene lost 5 bases and the J gene lost 1 base, with 8 bases spanning the gap. Germline assignment: CDR1 SGHTA and CDR2 FQGNSA. There are 13 residues in the CDR3. The CDR3 nucleotides are TGTGCCAGCAGCCAAGACAGGAACACTGAAGCTTTCTTT. Protein: CASSQDRNTEAFF.

Notes on this clone: This sample includes further DNA sequences coding for the same CDR3. CDR3 loop: CASSLTGLNTEAFF. The CDR3 nucleotides are TGTGCCAGCAGCTTGACAGGATTGAACACTGAAGCTTTCTTT. This rearrangement joins TRBV7-9 to TRBJ1-1; D may be TRBD1 (6 bases). Germline V gives CDR1 SEHNR, CDR2 FQNEAQ (reference sequence). Trimming removed 3 bases at V and 0 bases at J, with 8 bases between. The CDR3 loop spans 14 amino acids. Variable domain in full (rest from reference TRBV7-9 and TRBJ1-1): DTGVSQNPRHKITKRGQNVTFRCDPISEHNRLYWYRQTLGQGPEFLTYFQNEAQLEKSRLLSDRFSAERPKGSFSTLEIQRTEQGDSAMYLCASSLTGLNTEAFFGQGTRLTVV.

This rearrangement joins TRBV25-1 to TRBJ2-7; the match to TRBD1 covers 12 bases. The CDR3 spans 15 residues. Germline values: CDR1 MGHDK, CDR2 SYGVNS. The V and J ends lost 3 bases and 5 bases, in that order; junction bases with no gene match: 5. CDR3 amino acids: CASSDFGTGGHEQYF. DNA of the CDR3: TGTGCCAGCAGTGATTTCGGGACAGGGGGCCACGAGCAGTACTTC.

The chain employs TRBV27 and TRBJ2-7; 7 nucleotides line up with TRBD1. Unmatched junction bases numbered 1, after V lost 2 bases and J lost 3 bases. Germline assignment: CDR1 MNHEY and CDR2 SMNVEV (reference sequence). The CDR3 has 13 amino acids. In DNA, the CDR3 is TGTGCCAGCAGTTTACGGGACAGCTACGAGCAGTACTTC. The encoded protein is CASSLRDSYEQYF.

The genes are TRBV6-2 or TRBV6-3 and TRBJ2-7; 9 positions agree with TRBD1. Germline V lookup: CDR1 MNHEY, CDR2 SVGEGT. This CDR3 is 13 amino acids long. Losses at the gene ends were 7 bases for V and 3 bases for J; bases not matched to a gene: 4. Written as DNA, the CDR3 is TGTGCCAGCACCCCGGGACAGGGCTACGAGCAGTACTTC. Translation: CASTPGQGYEQYF.